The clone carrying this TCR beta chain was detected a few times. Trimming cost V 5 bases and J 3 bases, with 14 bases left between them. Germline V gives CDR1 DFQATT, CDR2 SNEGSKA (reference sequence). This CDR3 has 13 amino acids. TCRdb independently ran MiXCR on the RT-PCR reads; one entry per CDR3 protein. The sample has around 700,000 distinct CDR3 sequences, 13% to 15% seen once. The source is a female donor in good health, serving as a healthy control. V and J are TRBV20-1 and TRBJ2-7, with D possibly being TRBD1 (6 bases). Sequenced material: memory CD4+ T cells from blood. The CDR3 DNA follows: TGCAGTGCTGCTACCGGGACAATCTACGAGCAGTACTTC. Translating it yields CSAATGTIYEQYF.